Presented here are 27 T cell receptor beta chains from one specimen sequenced in a study of cytotoxic CD8 clonotypes in ibrutinib-treated CLL. The repertoire was sequenced with immunoSEQ multiplex PCR; TCRdb's copy has only in-frame clones and lacks some. The sample carries 130,000 to 150,000 clones, 79% recorded once. The starting material was PBMCs, obtained after 12 months of ibrutinib treatment. The receptors shown here come from a human donor with chronic lymphocytic leukemia.

The count of this clone is one. The chain uses TRBV2 and TRBJ2-3, with 10 bases aligning to TRBD1. V lost 8 bases and J lost 3; bases outside the gene matches: 11. This CDR3 is built from 16 residues. Germline CDR1 reads SNHLY; CDR2 reads FYNNEI. CDR3 sequence (DNA): TGTGCCAGCCAATTCGGACAGGGGGTTGGTACAGATACGCAGTATTTT. Protein sequence: CASQFGQGVGTDTQYF.

The rearrangement uses TRBV30 and TRBJ2-7; TRBD1 or TRBD2 may be the D gene (5 bases each). The CDR3 is made up of 12 amino acids. The V end lost 5 bases, the J end lost 3 bases, and 11 bases lay between the germline ends. CDR1 and CDR2 from the germline V gene are GTSNPN and SVGIG (reference sequence). The chain's CDR3 is CAWGGDHYEQYF. In DNA form, the CDR3 reads TGTGCCTGGGGTGGGGACCACTACGAGCAGTACTTC.

This chain connects TRBV7-3 to TRBJ2-5; a possible D gene is TRBD2 (6 bases). Deletions cut 2 bases from V and 9 bases from J, with 16 bases between. Per germline, CDR1 SGHTA and CDR2 FQGTGA. The CDR3 is made up of 14 amino acids. The DNA for the CDR3 is TGTGCCAGCAGCTTATTCCCTAACTGGGGGGCCCAGTACTTC. It yields the protein CASSLFPNWGAQYF.

The chain is built from TRBV7-9 and TRBJ1-3; D gene uncertain. The CDR3 has 14 residues. Per the germline V gene, CDR1 is SEHNR and CDR2 is FQNEAQ (reference sequence). V lost 5 bases to trimming and J lost 6 bases, with 14 bases between them. The DNA of the CDR3 is TGTGCCAGCAGCCCCACGGCAGGATCAAACACCATATATTTT. This codes for CASSPTAGSNTIYF.

The J gene is TRBJ1-4, the V gene TRBV15; D is possibly TRBD1 (6 bases). V lost 3 bases to trimming and J lost 8 bases, with 16 bases between them. Looked up from germline, CDR1 is LNHNV and CDR2 is YYDKDF (reference sequence). The CDR3 loop spans 15 amino acids. CDR3 region: CATSSTVQGREKLFF. The CDR3 nucleotides are TGTGCCACCAGCAGCACCGTACAGGGCCGAGAAAAACTGTTTTTT.

The genes are TRBV9 and TRBJ1-5; TRBD1 is a possible D gene (6 bases). The CDR3 covers 15 residues. V gave up 0 bases and J gave up 1 base, with 8 bases separating them. Germline V gene lookup returns CDR1 SGDLS and CDR2 YYNGEE. CDR3: CASSVDRESNQPQHF. CDR3 nucleotides: TGTGCCAGCAGCGTAGACAGGGAAAGCAATCAGCCCCAGCATTTT.

V usage is TRBV5-4 and J usage is TRBJ1-2; D remains unclear. The ends were cut back, 2 bases at V and 8 bases at J, with 10 bases in the middle. In germline, CDR1 is SGHNT, CDR2 YYREEE (reference sequence). This CDR3 is built from 12 residues. CDR3: CASSLNVRGYTF. The CDR3 nucleotides are TGTGCCAGCAGCTTAAATGTCCGGGGCTACACCTTC.

The rearrangement links TRBV5-5 to TRBJ1-1; D unresolved. V was pared by 4 bases and J by 0 bases, with 10 bases between. Germline CDR1 is SGHKS and CDR2 is YYEKEE (reference sequence). The CDR3 is 14 residues long. The CDR3: CASSLQRMNTEAFF. Written as DNA, the CDR3 is TGTGCCAGCAGCCTTCAACGTATGAACACTGAAGCTTTCTTT.

This chain's CDR3 is CASSSPGLGGGNEQFF. CDR3 in DNA: TGTGCCAGCAGCTCACCGGGACTAGGTGGTGGTAATGAGCAGTTCTTC. V gene TRBV5-4 combines with J gene TRBJ2-1; 8 bases match TRBD2. The V and J ends lost 3 bases and 7 bases, in that order; junction bases with no gene match: 12. The V gene's germline CDR1 is SGHNT and CDR2 YYREEE (reference sequence). This CDR3 comprises 16 residues.

The CDR3 DNA reads as TGTGCCAGCAGTTACTCAGGTCTTGGACGGTCCTACGAGCAGTACTTC. It is translated as CASSYSGLGRSYEQYF. The chain has TRBV6-5 and TRBJ2-7; no reliable D call. In germline, CDR1 is MNHEY, CDR2 SVGAGI. Deletions cut 0 bases from V and 1 base from J, with 13 bases between. The CDR3 spans 16 residues.

The chain employs TRBV19 and TRBJ2-7, with 10 bases identical to TRBD2. The J segment lost 7 bases and the V segment lost 3 bases, leaving 12 bases of the junction unmatched. Germline-derived CDR1 and CDR2 are LNHDA and SQIVND (reference sequence). The CDR3 is 16 amino acids. CDR3 in amino acids: CASSIGGVSGRREQYF. CDR3 DNA sequence: TGTGCCAGTAGTATTGGGGGGGTTAGCGGGAGGCGAGAGCAGTACTTC.

The genes are TRBV11-2 and TRBJ2-1, with D possibly TRBD2 on 6 matching bases. This CDR3 is built from 16 residues. Trimming removed 5 bases at V and 4 bases at J, with 18 bases between. The germline V gene encodes CDR1 SGHAT and CDR2 FQNNGV. The CDR3 DNA reads as TGTGCCAGCAGCCAAGCAGCCGGGACTTCGTACAATGAGCAGTTCTTC. Translating it yields CASSQAAGTSYNEQFF.

The chain has TRBV11-1 and TRBJ2-7, with 8 positions matching TRBD1. V was pared by 5 bases and J by 9 bases, with 9 bases of the junction left unmatched. Germline values: CDR1 SGHAT, CDR2 FQDESV (reference sequence). The CDR3 extends over 13 amino acids. The CDR3 sequence is CASSPRDRPGQYF. The CDR3 DNA follows: TGTGCCAGCAGCCCTCGGGACAGGCCGGGGCAGTACTTC.

The J gene is TRBJ2-1, the V gene TRBV9; 10 bases are a match to TRBD2. The CDR3 extends over 17 amino acids. Germline V lookup: CDR1 SGDLS, CDR2 YYNGEE. J lost 5 bases, V lost 0 bases, and 8 bases had no gene match. The CDR3 region is CASSVGSSGRSDNEQFF. CDR3 sequence (DNA): TGTGCCAGCAGCGTAGGGAGTAGCGGGAGGAGCGACAATGAGCAGTTCTTC.

J is TRBJ2-2 and V is TRBV6-4, with D maybe TRBD1 (5 bases). V was cut by 4 bases and J by 4 bases, with 10 bases left in between. The CDR3 contains 14 residues. The V gene's germline CDR1 is MRHNA and CDR2 SNTAGT. CDR3 sequence (DNA): TGTGCCAGCAGTGCCGGACAACTCACCGGGGAGCTGTTTTTT. It translates to CASSAGQLTGELFF.

The chain links TRBV4-2 to TRBJ2-7, with 7 bases fitting TRBD2. V lost 0 bases to trimming and J lost 3 bases; unmatched junction nucleotides: 5. This CDR3 spans 15 amino acids. Germline CDR1 and CDR2: LGHNA and YNFKEQ. CDR3 loop: CASSQDGGSNYEQYF. CDR3 nucleotides: TGTGCCAGCAGCCAAGATGGCGGGAGTAACTACGAGCAGTACTTC.

The chain is built from TRBV9 and TRBJ1-2, with a weak D call TRBD1 (5 bases). Trimming left V 4 bases short and J 3 bases short, with 16 bases between. This CDR3 is built from 15 residues. Germline V gene lookup returns CDR1 SGDLS and CDR2 YYNGEE. The CDR3 sequence is CASSPRGGRDYGYTF. In DNA form, the CDR3 reads TGTGCCAGCAGCCCGAGGGGCGGAAGGGACTATGGCTACACCTTC. The variable domain in full, with the rest retrieved from reference TRBV9 and TRBJ1-2, is DSGVTQTPKHLITATGQRVTLRCSPRSGDLSVYWYQQSLDQGLQFLIQYYNGEERAKGNILERFSAQQFPDLHSELNLSSLELGDSALYFCASSPRGGRDYGYTFGSGTRLTVV.

This clone appeared a few times. The chain combines TRBV7-7 with TRBJ1-1; D gene unclear. Germline assignment: CDR1 SSHAT and CDR2 FNYEAQ (reference sequence). This CDR3 spans 13 amino acids. V lost 8 bases and J lost 5, with 15 bases in between. CDR3 sequence: CASSTSRDTEAFF. CDR3 in DNA: TGTGCCAGCTCCACCTCGAGGGATACTGAAGCTTTCTTT.

V and J are TRBV9 and TRBJ1-4, with unresolved D. Trimming pared 0 bases from V and 0 bases from J, leaving 12 bases between. CDR1 and CDR2 from the germline V gene are SGDLS and YYNGEE. This CDR3 is built from 17 residues. The DNA for the CDR3 is TGTGCCAGCAGCGTAGGCGACACGAGAGCAACTAATGAAAAACTGTTTTTT. As protein: CASSVGDTRATNEKLFF.

This chain joins TRBV7-2 and TRBJ1-2; D gene unclear. The germline V and J ends were trimmed by 5 bases and 3 bases, with 10 bases remaining between them. From germline, CDR1 is SGHTA and CDR2 FQGNSA. CDR3 length equals 13 residues. This CDR3 is CASSRWGDYGYTF. In DNA, the CDR3 is TGTGCCAGCAGCCGCTGGGGTGACTATGGCTACACCTTC. Full variable domain (remainder filled in from reference TRBV7-2 and TRBJ1-2): GAGVSQSPSNKVTEKGKDVELRCDPISGHTALYWYRQSLGQGLEFLIYFQGNSAPDKSGLPSDRFSAERTGGSVSTLTIQRTQQEDSAVYLCASSRWGDYGYTFGSGTRLTVV.

The chain has TRBV4-3 and TRBJ2-1; 7 nucleotides line up with TRBD1. CDR3 size: 15 residues. The germline V gene has CDR1 LGHNA and CDR2 YSLEER. V shed 4 bases, J shed 3 bases, and the junction held 6 bases outside the gene matches. As DNA, the CDR3 is TGCGCCAGCAGCCGAGGGGGCGTAAACTACAATGAGCAGTTCTTC. Protein: CASSRGGVNYNEQFF.

The CDR3, as DNA: TGTGCCAGCAGTTACCCCGACAGGCCCGGGGAGCAGTACTTC. It encodes CASSYPDRPGEQYF. The rearrangement joins TRBV6-5 to TRBJ2-7; D might be TRBD1 (6 bases). The CDR3 consists of 14 residues. Trimming shortened V by 2 bases and J by 7 bases, and 15 bases separated the two germline ends. CDR1 MNHEY and CDR2 SVGAGI come from the germline V gene.

CDR3 DNA: TGCGCCAGCAGCTTAGAGACAGTGAACACTGAAGCTTTCTTT. It yields the protein CASSLETVNTEAFF. The chain uses TRBV5-1 and TRBJ1-1; possible D gene TRBD1, 5 bases. The CDR3 length is 14 residues. Germline-derived CDR1 and CDR2 are SGHRS and YFSETQ. V was pared by 2 bases and J by 0 bases, with 8 bases between.

This clone was recorded once. The chain carries TRBV15 and TRBJ2-7; no clear D. Germline V gene sequence: CDR1 LNHNV, CDR2 YYDKDF (reference sequence). The CDR3 covers 14 residues. Between the trimmed V and J ends, which lost 0 bases and 4 bases, there was a span of 10 bases. The CDR3 region is CATSRDGSRYEQYF. CDR3 bases: TGTGCCACCAGCAGAGATGGATCGAGGTACGAGCAGTACTTC. Combining the CDR3 with reference TRBV15 and TRBJ2-7 gives the whole variable domain DAMVIQNPRYQVTQFGKPVTLSCSQTLNHNVMYWYQQKSSQAPKLLFHYYDKDFNNEADTPDNFQSRRPNTSFCFLDIRSPGLGDTAMYLCATSRDGSRYEQYFGPGTRLTVT.

The J gene is TRBJ2-7, the V gene TRBV7-9; TRBD2 aligns across 12 bases. There are 19 residues in the CDR3. From germline, CDR1 is SEHNR and CDR2 FQNEAQ (reference sequence). Trimming at V came to 5 bases and at J to 1 base, leaving 15 bases not matched to a gene. The CDR3 region has the DNA TGTGCCAGCAGCGACACAGCCGGGACTAGCGGGTCCGCTTCCTACGAGCAGTACTTC. Encoded protein: CASSDTAGTSGSASYEQYF.

The chain is built from TRBV7-2 and TRBJ1-1, with TRBD1 identical over 8 bases. CDR3 length: 14 residues. J was trimmed by 5 bases and V by 3 bases; bases with no gene match: 5. Germline values: CDR1 SGHTA, CDR2 FQGNSA. CDR3: CASSLGGQGTEAFF. The CDR3 DNA sequence: TGTGCCAGCAGCTTGGGTGGACAGGGAACTGAAGCTTTCTTT.

Only one count was recorded for this clone. This rearrangement joins TRBV6-5 to TRBJ2-7, with 7 bases aligning to TRBD2. Germline V gives CDR1 MNHEY, CDR2 SVGAGI. The CDR3 is made up of 13 amino acids. The V segment lost 7 bases and the J segment 3 bases; nucleotides outside the gene matches: 6. CDR3 region: CASTRDYLYEQYF. CDR3 bases: TGTGCCAGCACTCGGGACTACCTCTACGAGCAGTACTTC.